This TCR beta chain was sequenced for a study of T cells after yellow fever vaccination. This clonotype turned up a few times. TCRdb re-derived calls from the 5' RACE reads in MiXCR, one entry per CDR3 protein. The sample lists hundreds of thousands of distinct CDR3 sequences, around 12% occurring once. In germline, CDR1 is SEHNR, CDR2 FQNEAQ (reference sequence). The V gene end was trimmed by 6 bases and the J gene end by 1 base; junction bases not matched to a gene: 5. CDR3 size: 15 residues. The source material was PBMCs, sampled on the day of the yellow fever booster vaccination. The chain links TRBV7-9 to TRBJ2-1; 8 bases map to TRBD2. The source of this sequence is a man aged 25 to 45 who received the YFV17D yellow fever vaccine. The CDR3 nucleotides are TGTGCCAGCAGTCTCAAGCGGGAGTCCTACAATGAGCAGTTCTTC. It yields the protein CASSLKRESYNEQFF.